These 20 T cell receptor beta chains were all obtained from the same sample, sequenced in a study of human T cells and chemical hapten exposure. TCRdb reprocessed the RACE reads via MiXCR and lists one record per CDR3 protein. The data hold 40,000 or so distinct CDR3 sequences, with about 10% observed a single time. Time point meaning: pre-sensitization, week 0. This sample's treatment: therapeutic diphenylcyclopropenone sensitization with weekly scalp DPC. The material sequenced was whole blood, taken in connection with sensitization to the hapten diphenylcyclopropenone (DPC). All receptors come from a man younger than 40 with alopecia areata. Some clones in this sample may be carry-over from other donors' samples.

For this clonotype: Possible read error: a much larger clone is one base away. The CDR3 sequence is CASSPGLVLSTDTQYF. Written as DNA, the CDR3 is TGTGCCAGCAGCCCAGGACTAGTCCTCAGCACAGATACGCAGTATTTT. The chain combines TRBV7-2 with TRBJ2-3; 7 nucleotides agree with TRBD2. The CDR3 has 16 amino acids. CDR1 is SGHTA, CDR2 FQGNSA, per germline. The junction had 8 bases not matched to a gene; V was cut back by 5 bases and J by 0 bases.

This clonotype was recorded many times. The chain has TRBV5-1 and TRBJ1-4; D might be TRBD1 (5 bases). The CDR3 contains 15 residues. The V end was cut by 6 bases, the J end by 4 bases, with 16 bases between. The V gene's germline CDR1 is SGHRS and CDR2 YFSETQ. CDR3 DNA: TGCGCCAGCACATGGGAGGGGCGGAGTAATGAAAAACTGTTTTTT. Its translation is CASTWEGRSNEKLFF.

This clonotype showed up just a few times. The chain has TRBV7-9 and TRBJ1-1; D is unresolved. CDR1 is SEHNR, CDR2 FQNEAQ, per germline (reference sequence). The CDR3 consists of 14 residues. V gave up 5 bases and J gave up 4 bases, with 14 bases separating them. Here the CDR3 DNA reads TGTGCCAGCAGCCCCGGTTTGTCGGGCACTGAAGCTTTCTTT. Translated: CASSPGLSGTEAFF.

This clonotype was seen ten or more times. The chain uses TRBV5-4 and TRBJ2-7, with 7 bases matching TRBD1. The J segment lost 1 base and the V segment lost 4 bases, leaving 5 bases of the junction unmatched. The CDR3 covers 14 residues. CDR1 and CDR2 (germline): SGHNT, YYREEE (reference sequence). This chain's CDR3 is CASSLDRVSYEQYV. CDR3 in DNA: TGTGCCAGCAGCCTCGACAGGGTTTCCTACGAGCAGTACGTC.

The sample holds many counts of this clonotype. This chain joins TRBV4-2 and TRBJ2-5; 9 bases agree with TRBD2. The V and J ends lost 2 bases and 2 bases, in that order; junction bases with no gene match: 9. This CDR3 is built from 17 residues. Germline V gene data show CDR1 as LGHNA and CDR2 as YNFKEQ. The CDR3 spells CASSQSGGSGGQETQYF. DNA for the CDR3: TGTGCCAGCAGCCAATCTGGAGGTAGCGGGGGTCAAGAGACCCAGTACTTC.

This clonotype was seen ten or more times. The chain has TRBV27 and TRBJ1-3; no reliable D call. V was pared by 2 bases and J by 0 bases, with 11 bases between. The CDR3 runs to 16 residues. Germline loops: CDR1 MNHEY, CDR2 SMNVEV (reference sequence). The CDR3 coding sequence is TGTGCCAGCAGTTTAACTGGACGCAGCTCTGGAAACACCATATATTTT. Its translation is CASSLTGRSSGNTIYF.

This clonotype was counted a few times. The chain uses TRBV21-1 and TRBJ2-5; the tabulated D call, TRBD1, remains unverified against the DNA. TRBV21-1 is tagged as a pseudogene. The CDR3 has 23 residues. CDR3 in amino acids: CASSNEIRPGEGERGEYQETQYF. CDR3 DNA: TGTGCCAGCAGCAATGAGATCCGGCCGGGTGAGGGAGAAAGGGGCGAGTACCAAGAGACCCAGTACTTC.

V and J are TRBV30 and TRBJ2-3; D tentatively reads TRBD1 or TRBD2 (5 bases each). The germline gives CDR1 GTSNPN, CDR2 SVGIG (reference sequence). The CDR3 extends over 14 amino acids. Trimming removed 7 bases at V and 5 bases at J, with 19 bases between. The CDR3 region has the DNA TGTGCCTCGAGGCCGTTGGGGGAACAAGATACGCAGTATTTT. Protein sequence: CASRPLGEQDTQYF.

This clonotype turned up a few times. V is TRBV11-2 and J is TRBJ2-5, with 9 bases that match TRBD2. CDR3 length: 16 residues. Germline values: CDR1 SGHAT, CDR2 FQNNGV. After removal of 5 bases from V and 2 bases from J, the junction contained 9 bases not matched to a gene. CDR3 in DNA: TGTGCCAGCAGCCGAGGTACGACTAGCGGACAAGAGACCCAGTACTTC. Its translation: CASSRGTTSGQETQYF.

V usage is TRBV7-9 and J usage is TRBJ1-2, with D unclear. This CDR3 region has 15 residues. The V gene lost 5 bases and the J gene lost 2 bases, with 15 bases spanning the gap. Germline lookup yields CDR1 SEHNR and CDR2 FQNEAQ (reference sequence). CDR3 in amino acids: CASSPTTIVNYGYTF. The CDR3 coding sequence is TGTGCCAGCAGCCCTACCACCATCGTAAACTATGGCTACACCTTC. Together with reference TRBV7-9 and TRBJ1-2, the CDR3 gives the full variable domain: DTGVSQNPRHKITKRGQNVTFRCDPISEHNRLYWYRQTLGQGPEFLTYFQNEAQLEKSRLLSDRFSAERPKGSFSTLEIQRTEQGDSAMYLCASSPTTIVNYGYTFGSGTRLTVV.

This clonotype turned up a few times. The chain links TRBV11-2 to TRBJ2-7; D gene uncertain. Trimming took 5 bases from V and 3 from J, leaving 17 bases between them. CDR1 SGHAT and CDR2 FQNNGV come from the germline V gene. CDR3 length equals 15 residues. CDR3 amino acids: CASSPRLWAFYEQYV. The CDR3 coding sequence is TGTGCCAGCAGCCCCCGCCTGTGGGCGTTCTACGAGCAGTACGTC.

This clonotype occurred many times. The chain employs TRBV2 and TRBJ1-2; D uncertain. Between the trimmed V and J ends, which lost 2 bases and 2 bases, there was a span of 6 bases. Germline V gives CDR1 SNHLY, CDR2 FYNNEI. The CDR3 runs 13 residues. CDR3 nucleotide sequence: TGTGCCAGCAGTGAAAGCTTAAACTATGGCTACACCTTC. The encoded protein is CASSESLNYGYTF.

This clonotype was seen many times. The chain uses TRBV3-1 and TRBJ1-5; D is unclear. V was pared by 0 bases and J by 7 bases, with 10 bases between. Germline CDR1 is LGHDT and CDR2 is YNNKEL (reference sequence). This CDR3 spans 14 amino acids. For the CDR3, the DNA is TGTGCCAGCAGCCAAGATTTTTTGCGGCAGCCCCAGCATTTT. It encodes CASSQDFLRQPQHF.

The chain uses TRBV12-3 or TRBV12-4 and TRBJ2-3, with a possible D match to TRBD1 (6 bases). CDR3 length: 18 amino acids. V lost 3 bases, J lost 2 bases, and 21 bases lay in between. The CDR3 DNA follows: TGTGCCAGCAGTTTTTCGGTTTCGACAGGCGCCGCCACAGATACGCAGTATTTT. Residues: CASSFSVSTGAATDTQYF.

This clonotype has ten or more counts. The V and J genes are TRBV6-6 and TRBJ2-1; 8 bases map to TRBD2. Germline V lookup: CDR1 MNHNY, CDR2 SVGAGI (reference sequence). V lost 0 bases, J lost 9 bases, and 13 bases stayed unmatched. This CDR3 is built from 17 residues. The CDR3 DNA sequence: TGTGCCAGCAGTTACTCGATGCCGGGGGGGCCCCGGGGTGAGCAGTTCTTC. This encodes CASSYSMPGGPRGEQFF.

Here the CDR3 DNA reads TGCAGTGCACCTGGACAGGACACAGATACGCAGTATTTT. Translated, it gives CSAPGQDTDTQYF. The chain employs TRBV20-1 and TRBJ2-3; 7 bases map to TRBD1. V shed 6 bases and J 2 bases; nucleotides not matched to a gene: 5. The CDR3 runs to 13 residues. The V gene's germline CDR1 is DFQATT and CDR2 SNEGSKA (reference sequence).

This clonotype showed up just a few times. J is TRBJ1-2 and V is TRBV7-9, with D unresolved. The CDR3 is 8 residues long. Per germline, CDR1 SEHNR and CDR2 FQNEAQ (reference sequence). V lost 8 bases to trimming and J lost 14 bases, with 9 bases between them. The chain's CDR3 is CASGAVTF. The CDR3 nucleotides read TGTGCCAGCGGCGCTGTAACCTTC.

This clonotype is judged medium-sized. The V and J genes are TRBV28 and TRBJ2-7; D gene ambiguous. The V end was cut by 5 bases, the J end by 2 bases, with 13 bases between. This CDR3 contains 14 residues. CDR1 and CDR2 (germline): MDHEN, SYDVKM. Written as DNA, the CDR3 is TGTGCCAGCAGTCTTGCGGTTCGGGCCTACGAGCAGTACGTC. Its translation: CASSLAVRAYEQYV.

This clonotype was observed a handful of times. The chain has TRBV4-1 and TRBJ2-1; tentatively, D is TRBD1 (6 bases). Germline V gene sequence: CDR1 MGHRA, CDR2 YSYEKL. Between the trimmed V and J ends, which lost 0 bases and 7 bases, there was a span of 16 bases. The CDR3 is made up of 16 amino acids. The CDR3 coding sequence is TGCGCCAGCAGCCAAGAATTGGCAGGGGTGAAGAATGAGCAGTTCTTC. As protein: CASSQELAGVKNEQFF.

This clonotype was picked up many times. The rearrangement uses TRBV6-1 and TRBJ1-5; unclear D gene. Germline V lookup: CDR1 MNHNS, CDR2 SASEGT. The CDR3 has 13 residues. The V end was cut by 5 bases, the J end by 5 bases, with 10 bases between. CDR3 in amino acids: CASSPAKDQPQHF. The CDR3 nucleotides read TGTGCCAGCAGTCCAGCGAAGGATCAGCCCCAGCATTTT.